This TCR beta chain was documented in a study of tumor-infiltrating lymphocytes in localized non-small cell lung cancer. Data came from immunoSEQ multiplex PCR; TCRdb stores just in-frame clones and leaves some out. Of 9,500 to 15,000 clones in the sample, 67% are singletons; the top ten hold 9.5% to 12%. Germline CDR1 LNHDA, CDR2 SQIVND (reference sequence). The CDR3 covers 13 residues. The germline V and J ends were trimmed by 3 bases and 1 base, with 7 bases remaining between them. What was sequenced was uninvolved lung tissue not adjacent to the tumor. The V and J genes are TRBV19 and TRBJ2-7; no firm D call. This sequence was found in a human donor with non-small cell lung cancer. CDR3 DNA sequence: TGTGCCAGTAGTATCGGCCGATCCTACGAGCAGTACTTC. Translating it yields CASSIGRSYEQYF.